A single sample is the source of the 25 T cell receptor beta chains below, sequenced in a study of spatial heterogeneity in lung cancer. The sample's time point: blood at routine non-recurrence follow-up after resection. Whole RNA, which was extracted from tumor, nontumor lung tissue or frozen PBMC, was sequenced without any cell sorting. MiXCR, run by TCRdb on the 5' RACE reads, gives a single entry per CDR3 protein. The sample has around 110,000 distinct CDR3 sequences, approximately 12% seen once. Specimen: PBMCs, collected at follow-up. The receptors here all came from a male donor with early-stage non-small cell lung cancer.

This clonotype was seen repeatedly, ten times or more. J is TRBJ2-5 and V is TRBV12-3 or TRBV12-4, with TRBD1 matching over 8 bases. The CDR3 has 15 residues. Unmatched junction bases numbered 10, after V lost 3 bases and J lost 7 bases. The CDR3 is CASSLSAGGSGTQYF. Written as DNA, the CDR3 is TGTGCCAGCAGTTTGTCAGCAGGGGGCTCGGGGACCCAGTACTTC.

The V and J genes are TRBV29-1 and TRBJ1-4; the D is unclear. CDR1 and CDR2 from the germline V gene are SQVTM and ANQGSEA. V was pared by 7 bases and J by 3 bases, with 12 bases between. The CDR3 has 13 residues. The CDR3, as DNA: TGCAGCGCCGCGAGGCCTCCTAATGAAAAACTGTTTTTT. It specifies CSAARPPNEKLFF.

This clonotype has a handful of counts. The V gene is TRBV7-2, the J gene TRBJ2-1, with D unresolved. The CDR3 length is 13 residues. Germline CDR1 is SGHTA and CDR2 is FQGNSA. Trimming cost V 1 base and J 8 bases, with 9 bases left between them. The CDR3 protein is CASSLGSPHEQFF. CDR3 sequence (DNA): TGTGCCAGCAGCTTAGGTTCGCCTCATGAGCAGTTCTTC.

This clonotype has just a few counts. This chain links TRBV20-1 with TRBJ2-6; 7 nucleotides agree with TRBD2. J gave up 0 bases and V 5 bases, and 13 bases lay outside the gene matches. Germline V gene sequence: CDR1 DFQATT, CDR2 SNEGSKA (reference sequence). CDR3 length: 18 residues. The CDR3 DNA reads as TGCAGTGCTTCTGAGCGGGAATTCATAGCCTCTGGGGCCAACGTCCTGACTTTC. Encoded protein: CSASEREFIASGANVLTF.

This clonotype was picked up many times. The chain has TRBV29-1 and TRBJ2-7; 7 nucleotides align to TRBD1. Germline V lookup: CDR1 SQVTM, CDR2 ANQGSEA. J lost 4 bases, V lost 3 bases, and 6 bases had no gene match. The CDR3 consists of 13 residues. CDR3 sequence reads: CSVETGNRYEQYF. In nucleotides, the CDR3 is TGCAGCGTTGAGACAGGGAATAGGTACGAGCAGTACTTC.

This clonotype has a count of ten or more. This chain joins TRBV20-1 and TRBJ2-7; 9 positions agree with TRBD1. Looked up from germline, CDR1 is DFQATT and CDR2 is SNEGSKA (reference sequence). V dropped 0 bases and J dropped 2; count of bases not matched to a gene: 8. The CDR3 spans 16 residues. The CDR3 is CSARDEAGQGTYEQYF. The DNA for the CDR3 is TGCAGTGCTAGAGATGAAGCGGGACAGGGTACCTACGAGCAGTACTTC.

This CDR3 is CASSLDWAGTDTQYF. The CDR3 coding sequence is TGTGCCAGCAGCTTAGATTGGGCGGGGACAGATACGCAGTATTTT. The rearrangement links TRBV11-2 to TRBJ2-3, with a weak D call TRBD2 (6 bases). This CDR3 region has 15 residues. Per the germline V gene, CDR1 is SGHAT and CDR2 is FQNNGV. V was shortened by 0 bases and J by 3 bases, with 10 bases between the two germline ends.

This clonotype has at least ten counts. The rearrangement links TRBV5-1 to TRBJ1-3, with a weak D call TRBD1 (6 bases). CDR3 length: 15 amino acids. CDR1 and CDR2 (germline): SGHRS, YFSETQ. Trimming pared 0 bases from V and 0 bases from J, leaving 7 bases between. The CDR3 DNA reads TGCGCCAGCAGCTTGGGACAGGTCTCTGGAAACACCATATATTTT. Translation gives CASSLGQVSGNTIYF.

Ten or more counts support this clonotype. This chain connects TRBV20-1 to TRBJ1-1; D perhaps matches TRBD1 (6 bases). Looked up from germline, CDR1 is DFQATT and CDR2 is SNEGSKA (reference sequence). Trimming cost V 2 bases and J 1 base, with 14 bases left between them. The CDR3 sequence is 15 residues long. The CDR3 sequence: CSARNPQGTNTEAFF. In DNA form, the CDR3 reads TGCAGTGCTAGAAACCCGCAGGGGACGAACACTGAAGCTTTCTTT.

The chain uses TRBV24-1 and TRBJ1-5, with unresolved D. The CDR3 loop spans 16 amino acids. Germline-derived CDR1 and CDR2 are KGHDR and SFDVKD. The V gene lost 0 bases and the J gene lost 3 bases, with 11 bases spanning the gap. The chain's CDR3 is CATSDLLSGSNQPQHF. The CDR3 coding sequence is TGTGCCACCAGTGATTTGCTCTCTGGGTCCAATCAGCCCCAGCATTTT.

This clonotype was seen a handful of times. V and J are TRBV4-2 and TRBJ2-2; D is possibly TRBD2 (5 bases). CDR3 length: 18 residues. Trimming took 0 bases from V and 0 from J, leaving 14 bases between them. Germline V gives CDR1 LGHNA, CDR2 YNFKEQ. CDR3: CASSQEPAVHTNTGELFF. The DNA for the CDR3 is TGTGCCAGCAGCCAAGAGCCAGCGGTGCACACGAACACCGGGGAGCTGTTTTTT.

This sequence joins TRBV7-9 and TRBJ2-3, with no clear D. Germline loops: CDR1 SEHNR, CDR2 FQNEAQ (reference sequence). The CDR3 sequence is 13 residues long. V shed 5 bases and J shed 2 bases, with 8 bases lying between them. The CDR3 region is CASSRGYTDTQYF. The CDR3 DNA sequence: TGTGCCAGCAGCCGTGGATACACAGATACGCAGTATTTT.

This clonotype was found many times. The chain links TRBV5-6 to TRBJ1-4; D unresolved. Germline-derived CDR1 and CDR2 are SGHDT and YYEEEE. V dropped 2 bases and J dropped 5 bases, with 13 bases sitting between them. The CDR3 is 15 amino acids. CDR3 sequence: CASSLTPQPNEKLFF. CDR3 bases: TGTGCCAGCAGCTTAACGCCCCAACCAAATGAAAAACTGTTTTTT. Looking up the rest from reference TRBV5-6 and TRBJ1-4 gives the full variable domain: DAGVTQSPTHLIKTRGQQVTLRCSPKSGHDTVSWYQQALGQGPQFIFQYYEEEERQRGNFPDRFSGHQFPNYSSELNVNALLLGDSALYLCASSLTPQPNEKLFFGSGTQLSVL.

This clonotype was seen a few times. The chain recombines TRBV6-5 with TRBJ1-1, with D uncertain. CDR3 length equals 13 residues. Trimming pared 7 bases from V and 3 bases from J, leaving 12 bases between. Germline CDR1 MNHEY, CDR2 SVGAGI. The CDR3 bases are TGTGCCAGCACCCCCGACACCCACACTGAAGCTTTCTTT. It yields the protein CASTPDTHTEAFF.

This clonotype has only a few counts. The chain uses TRBV7-2 and TRBJ1-6, with TRBD1 as a possible D gene (5 bases). This CDR3 is built from 14 residues. In germline, CDR1 is SGHTA, CDR2 FQGNSA. Trimming cost V 6 bases and J 10 bases, with 16 bases left between them. The CDR3 is CASRPGAWRSPLHF. The DNA for the CDR3 is TGTGCCAGCAGACCCGGGGCATGGAGATCACCCCTCCACTTT.

This clonotype was observed once. The gene calls are TRBV12-3 or TRBV12-4 and TRBJ2-5; 11 bases align to TRBD2. The ends lost 4 bases at V and 3 bases at J; junction bases unmatched: 4. The CDR3 is 15 residues long. CDR3 loop: CASSSRLAGKETQYF. As DNA, the CDR3 is TGTGCCAGCAGTTCAAGACTAGCGGGAAAAGAGACCCAGTACTTC.

This sequence joins TRBV19 and TRBJ1-5; D possibly corresponds to TRBD1 (6 bases). Trimming took off 8 bases at V and 7 bases at J, with 12 bases between the two ends. This CDR3 comprises 12 residues. Germline CDR1 LNHDA, CDR2 SQIVND (reference sequence). CDR3 region: CASWTDGQPQHF. CDR3 nucleotides: TGTGCCAGTTGGACAGATGGGCAGCCCCAGCATTTT.

There are a few counts of this clonotype. The V call is TRBV20-1, the J call TRBJ2-2; 7 nucleotides agree with TRBD1. V lost 6 bases, J lost 2 bases, and 6 bases stayed unmatched. Germline CDR1 and CDR2: DFQATT and SNEGSKA (reference sequence). This CDR3 contains 14 residues. CDR3 in amino acids: CSASTGLNTGELFF. In DNA, the CDR3 is TGCAGTGCCTCGACAGGGTTAAACACCGGGGAGCTGTTTTTT.

The chain has TRBV7-6 and TRBJ2-3; TRBD2 agrees at 10 bases. CDR3 length: 13 residues. V trimming: 5 bases; J trimming: 11 bases; junction bases outside the gene matches: 7. In germline, CDR1 is SGHVS, CDR2 FNYEAQ. The CDR3 nucleotides read TGTGCCAGCAGCCCTTCTTTAGCGGGGGGGCAGTATTTT. It yields the protein CASSPSLAGGQYF.

The V call is TRBV2, the J call TRBJ2-2; D not certain. Germline V gives CDR1 SNHLY, CDR2 FYNNEI. The CDR3 spans 11 residues. Trimming pared 4 bases from V and 7 bases from J, leaving 4 bases between. The CDR3 bases are TGTGCCAGCAGTGTTAACGGGGAGCTGTTTTTT. Translating it yields CASSVNGELFF.

The chain is built from TRBV6-5 and TRBJ2-7; 8 bases fit TRBD1. Trimming cost V 6 bases and J 6 bases; bases outside gene matches: 13. CDR3 length equals 15 residues. Germline-derived CDR1 and CDR2 are MNHEY and SVGAGI. CDR3 DNA sequence: TGTGCCAGCAGGGGTTGGACAGGGCAATTTGGCGAGCAGTACTTC. Its translation: CASRGWTGQFGEQYF.

The chain joins TRBV4-2 to TRBJ2-5, with D possibly matching TRBD2 (6 bases). Trimming took 4 bases from V and 2 from J, leaving 20 bases between them. There are 17 residues in the CDR3. CDR1 is LGHNA, CDR2 YNFKEQ, per germline. The CDR3 nucleotides are TGTGCCAGCAGCCGCACTCTTAGGGGTAGCGGACAAGAGACCCAGTACTTC. It translates to CASSRTLRGSGQETQYF.

This sequence joins TRBV7-9 and TRBJ2-7, with 12 bases identical to TRBD1. J was trimmed by 0 bases and V by 5 bases; bases with no gene match: 5. The CDR3 runs to 16 residues. Germline assignment: CDR1 SEHNR and CDR2 FQNEAQ (reference sequence). In nucleotides, the CDR3 is TGTGCCAGCAGCGGCCCGGGACAGGGGGCCTCCTACGAGCAGTACTTC. It codes for CASSGPGQGASYEQYF. Full variable domain (remainder filled in from reference TRBV7-9 and TRBJ2-7): DTGVSQNPRHKITKRGQNVTFRCDPISEHNRLYWYRQTLGQGPEFLTYFQNEAQLEKSRLLSDRFSAERPKGSFSTLEIQRTEQGDSAMYLCASSGPGQGASYEQYFGPGTRLTVT.

The CDR3 loop is CASSAGQIAFF. In nucleotides, the CDR3 is TGTGCCAGCAGCGCGGGACAGATCGCTTTCTTT. This sequence joins TRBV28 and TRBJ1-1; TRBD1 aligns across 7 bases. With V trimmed by 6 bases and J by 11 bases, 6 bases remained unmatched. Germline CDR1 and CDR2: MDHEN and SYDVKM. This CDR3 region has 11 residues.

This clonotype was seen only a few times. V usage is TRBV11-2 and J usage is TRBJ2-7, with 8 bases fitting TRBD1. J was trimmed by 4 bases and V by 5 bases; bases with no gene match: 13. Germline V CDR1 and CDR2: SGHAT, FQNNGV. This CDR3 is built from 16 residues. The CDR3 sequence is CASSPRGSGGGYEQYF. The CDR3 bases are TGTGCCAGCAGCCCCCGAGGTTCAGGGGGCGGTTACGAGCAGTACTTC.